Each of the 16 T cell receptor beta chains below was sequenced from the same sample in a study of human T cells and chemical hapten exposure. TCRdb used MiXCR to reprocess the RACE reads, holding one entry per CDR3 protein. The data hold approximately 97,000 distinct CDR3 sequences, with 25% to 30% observed a single time. As to time point: patch test 3, about 24 weeks after DPC sensitization. The treatment was: therapeutic diphenylcyclopropenone sensitization with weekly scalp DPC. The sample here was whole blood, taken in connection with sensitization to the hapten diphenylcyclopropenone (DPC). The receptors come from a man between 35 and 55 years old with alopecia areata. Some clones in this sample may be carry-over from other donors' samples.

This clonotype has at least ten counts. V and J are TRBV3-1 and TRBJ2-7; D gene unclear. The germline V gene has CDR1 LGHDT and CDR2 YNNKEL (reference sequence). There are 13 residues in the CDR3. V lost 1 base, J lost 3 bases, and 7 bases lay in between. The CDR3 is CASSQVDGYEQYF. The DNA of the CDR3 is TGTGCCAGCAGCCAAGTCGACGGCTACGAGCAGTACTTC.

This clonotype was recorded a few times. The chain links TRBV7-2 to TRBJ2-1; D might be TRBD1 (5 bases). From germline, CDR1 is SGHTA and CDR2 FQGNSA. The ends were cut back, 4 bases at V and 14 bases at J, with 15 bases in the middle. This CDR3 is 12 amino acids long. CDR3 amino acids: CASSYLQGAKFF. The CDR3 DNA reads TGTGCCAGCAGCTACCTTCAAGGGGCAAAGTTCTTC.

The J gene is TRBJ2-3, the V gene TRBV28; TRBD2 agrees at 11 bases. The CDR3 has 18 residues. V was pared by 4 bases and J by 0 bases, with 9 bases of the junction left unmatched. CDR1 and CDR2 from the germline V gene are MDHEN and SYDVKM. The DNA of the CDR3 is TGTGCCAGCAGTTCGAGACTCGGGACTAGCGGAAGCACAGATACGCAGTATTTT. The encoded protein is CASSSRLGTSGSTDTQYF.

The chain joins TRBV28 to TRBJ2-1, with a possible D match to TRBD2 (6 bases). CDR3 size: 15 residues. Germline V gives CDR1 MDHEN, CDR2 SYDVKM. V was cut by 5 bases and J by 4 bases, with 15 bases left in between. CDR3 region: CASSRAGTAYNEQFF. Written as DNA, the CDR3 is TGTGCCAGCAGTCGAGCCGGGACTGCTTACAATGAGCAGTTCTTC.

About this clonotype: A junction boundary mismatches the germline segment, possibly from a read error. CDR3 amino acids: CARRASGSTDTQYF. The CDR3 coding sequence is TGTGCCCGCAGAGCTAGCGGCAGCACAGATACGCAGTATTTT. The chain recombines TRBV12-3 or TRBV12-4 with TRBJ2-3, with 7 bases lining up with TRBD2. The CDR3 covers 14 residues.

The chain carries TRBV11-2 and TRBJ1-1; maybe TRBD1 (6 bases). CDR1 SGHAT and CDR2 FQNNGV come from the germline V gene. The ends were cut back, 1 base at V and 1 base at J, with 13 bases in the middle. The CDR3 is 16 residues long. The chain's CDR3 is CASSLGGAATNTEAFF. The CDR3 region has the DNA TGTGCCAGCAGCTTAGGGGGGGCGGCTACGAACACTGAAGCTTTCTTT.

This clonotype showed up just a few times. The V gene is TRBV6-5, the J gene TRBJ2-7; 10 nucleotides line up with TRBD2. Trimming took 6 bases from V and 0 from J; bases not matched to a gene: 8. The germline V gene encodes CDR1 MNHEY and CDR2 SVGAGI. The CDR3 is 16 amino acids. The CDR3: CASSLGLAASSYEQYF. In DNA, the CDR3 is TGTGCCAGCAGCCTCGGACTAGCGGCCTCCTCCTACGAGCAGTACTTC.

The chain couples TRBV10-3 to TRBJ2-5; possibly TRBD1 for D (5 bases). V shed 3 bases and J shed 4 bases, with 15 bases lying between them. The V gene's germline CDR1 is ENHRY and CDR2 SYGVKD. This CDR3 has 15 amino acids. Here the CDR3 reads CAISDPGKNGETQYF. In nucleotides, the CDR3 is TGTGCCATCAGTGATCCAGGGAAGAACGGAGAGACCCAGTACTTC.

With regard to this clonotype: Germline and junction disagree at one end, which may indicate a read error. The rearrangement joins TRBV5-4 to TRBJ2-7, with TRBD2 matching 13 bases. This CDR3 has 14 amino acids. Germline V gene data show CDR1 as SGHNT and CDR2 as YYREEE (reference sequence). The CDR3 bases are TGTGCCAGCAGCGAGGGACTAGCGGGACCCCTTCGGGACTTC. As protein: CASSEGLAGPLRDF.

CDR3 in DNA: TGTGCCAGCAGTTACCCCACTAGCGCTAACACAGATACGCAGTATTTT. It translates to CASSYPTSANTDTQYF. V and J are TRBV6-2 or TRBV6-3 and TRBJ2-3; 7 bases map to TRBD2. The V segment lost 2 bases and the J segment 2 bases; nucleotides outside the gene matches: 7. CDR3 size: 16 residues. In germline, CDR1 is MNHEY, CDR2 SVGEGT.

The chain recombines TRBV5-1 with TRBJ2-5; 9 bases fit TRBD1. The CDR3 length is 18 residues. Germline-derived CDR1 and CDR2 are SGHRS and YFSETQ. With V trimmed by 3 bases and J by 1 base, 13 bases remained unmatched. The CDR3 spells CASSSSSGTGFPQETQYF. CDR3 coding DNA: TGCGCCAGCAGCTCCTCTTCCGGGACAGGGTTCCCCCAAGAGACCCAGTACTTC.

This clonotype was counted only a few times. The chain recombines TRBV12-3 or TRBV12-4 with TRBJ2-3; D is unresolved. The V end was cut by 3 bases, the J end by 2 bases, with 9 bases between. CDR3 size: 14 residues. Here the CDR3 reads CASSFRPDTDTQYF. In nucleotides, the CDR3 is TGTGCCAGCAGTTTTCGACCCGACACAGATACGCAGTATTTT.

This clonotype was counted only a few times. V is TRBV6-5 and J is TRBJ1-5, with a tentative D call TRBD1 (5 bases). Germline lookup yields CDR1 MNHEY and CDR2 SVGAGI. The germline V and J ends were trimmed by 5 bases and 6 bases, with 14 bases remaining between them. This CDR3 comprises 14 residues. As DNA, the CDR3 is TGTGCCAGCAGTCTGACTCGGGGGGGTCAGCCCCAGCATTTT. Protein sequence: CASSLTRGGQPQHF.

The chain is built from TRBV24-1 and TRBJ2-5; TRBD1 might be the D (6 bases). V lost 4 bases, J lost 2 bases, and 7 bases lay in between. Per germline, CDR1 KGHDR and CDR2 SFDVKD. This CDR3 spans 13 amino acids. As DNA, the CDR3 is TGTGCCACCAGTGAACAGGGACAAGAGACCCAGTACTTC. Its protein is CATSEQGQETQYF.

This clonotype was seen only a few times. The genes are TRBV12-3 or TRBV12-4 and TRBJ1-1, with a weak D call TRBD1 (6 bases). This CDR3 has 14 residues. V gave up 6 bases and J gave up 6 bases, with 17 bases separating them. The CDR3, as DNA: TGTGCCAGCAGCCATTCAGGGGCCCCCTCTGAAGCTTTCTTT. Protein product: CASSHSGAPSEAFF.

The chain carries TRBV5-4 and TRBJ2-2; 12 bases fit TRBD2. Germline V gives CDR1 SGHNT, CDR2 YYREEE (reference sequence). The CDR3 is 15 amino acids. V lost 7 bases, J lost 3 bases, and 4 bases stayed unmatched. CDR3 loop: CASSSGRADTGELFF. The CDR3 DNA reads TGTGCCAGCTCTAGCGGGAGGGCCGACACCGGGGAGCTGTTTTTT.